This entry lists 28 T cell receptor beta chains sequenced from one sample in a study of shared clonotypes between healthy human individuals. Measured with immunoSEQ multiplex PCR; TCRdb has only the in-frame clones, and not every one. The table lists about 1 million clones, 65% to 75% of them singletons. Input material: memory CD4+ T cells sorted from blood. Documented subset: CD45RA-negative fraction. All receptors derive from a man between 18 and 29 years old in good health.

The chain joins TRBV5-6 to TRBJ2-7; D unresolved. V lost 3 bases and J 4 bases, leaving 5 bases between the germline ends. The CDR3 has 11 amino acids. Per the germline V gene, CDR1 is SGHDT and CDR2 is YYEEEE. The CDR3 nucleotides read TGTGCCAGCAGCTCTCGGTACGAGCAGTACTTC. Amino acid sequence: CASSSRYEQYF.

This clone was counted only a few times. V gene TRBV19 combines with J gene TRBJ2-3; D might be TRBD1 or TRBD2, each matching 6 bases. V was pared by 7 bases and J by 1 base, with 9 bases between. Germline assignment: CDR1 LNHDA and CDR2 SQIVND (reference sequence). The CDR3 has 13 amino acids. CDR3 sequence reads: CASNGGRTDTQYF. The CDR3 DNA is TGTGCCAGTAATGGGGGGCGCACAGATACGCAGTATTTT.

V and J are TRBV27 and TRBJ2-5; 8 bases align to TRBD1. Germline V gene data show CDR1 as MNHEY and CDR2 as SMNVEV (reference sequence). The CDR3 is 16 residues long. J gave up 1 base and V 6 bases, and 10 bases lay outside the gene matches. CDR3 nucleotides: TGTGCCAGCAGCCACACGGGGGACAGGTTCCAAGAGACCCAGTACTTC. Translated: CASSHTGDRFQETQYF.

A few counts support this clone. The CDR3 coding sequence is TGTGCCAGCAGTTTGTGGAATGAGCAGTTCTTC. Amino acids: CASSLWNEQFF. This chain links TRBV27 with TRBJ2-1; D not certain. This CDR3 spans 11 amino acids. The V end lost 3 bases, the J end lost 7 bases, and 4 bases lay between the germline ends. The germline V gene has CDR1 MNHEY and CDR2 SMNVEV (reference sequence).

The chain employs TRBV5-8 and TRBJ1-1, with TRBD1 matching 12 bases. J gave up 6 bases and V 0 bases, and 6 bases lay outside the gene matches. Germline V gene data show CDR1 as SGHTS and CDR2 as YDEGEE. This CDR3 is built from 16 residues. DNA of the CDR3: TGTGCCAGCAGCTTGGTTTCGGGGACAGGGGGCGCTGAAGCTTTCTTT. This gives the protein CASSLVSGTGGAEAFF.

CDR3 protein: CASSLRTGDPYEQYF. In DNA form, the CDR3 reads TGCGCCAGCAGCTTGAGGACAGGGGATCCCTACGAGCAGTACTTC. This chain joins TRBV5-1 and TRBJ2-7; 9 bases align to TRBD1. Germline loops: CDR1 SGHRS, CDR2 YFSETQ. This CDR3 has 15 amino acids. V was clipped by 1 base and J by 2 bases; unmatched bases: 4.

The chain combines TRBV5-4 with TRBJ2-1, with 7 bases lining up with TRBD2. Germline V lookup: CDR1 SGHNT, CDR2 YYREEE (reference sequence). Trimming at V came to 3 bases and at J to 7 bases, leaving 10 bases not matched to a gene. The CDR3 covers 15 residues. The CDR3 protein is CASSSAGGSRNEQFF. CDR3 nucleotides: TGTGCCAGCAGCTCTGCGGGCGGGAGTAGAAATGAGCAGTTCTTC.

In this sample, this clone turned up a few times. The DNA for the CDR3 is TGCGCCAGCAGCCCGAGGGCGGGGGGCTTTGCTGCCTTCTCCTACAATGAGCAGTTCTTC. It specifies CASSPRAGGFAAFSYNEQFF. This chain connects TRBV5-1 to TRBJ2-1, with TRBD2 matching over 8 bases. This CDR3 is built from 20 residues. The V gene's germline CDR1 is SGHRS and CDR2 YFSETQ. The V segment lost 4 bases and the J segment 0 bases; nucleotides outside the gene matches: 18.

This sequence joins TRBV27 and TRBJ1-2; maybe TRBD1 (5 bases). This CDR3 is built from 13 residues. V lost 1 base to trimming and J lost 5 bases, with 8 bases between them. Looked up from germline, CDR1 is MNHEY and CDR2 is SMNVEV (reference sequence). CDR3 sequence reads: CASSLLAGYGYTF. The DNA for the CDR3 is TGTGCCAGCAGTTTATTGGCAGGGTATGGCTACACCTTC.

A single count supports this clone. This rearrangement joins TRBV6-5 to TRBJ2-2, with a tentative D call TRBD2 (5 bases). CDR1 and CDR2 (germline): MNHEY, SVGAGI. The CDR3 has 13 amino acids. Deletions cut 6 bases from V and 8 bases from J, with 13 bases between. The chain's CDR3 is CASRLVISGELFF. CDR3 DNA sequence: TGTGCCAGCAGACTAGTAATATCTGGGGAGCTGTTTTTT.

The chain combines TRBV5-4 with TRBJ2-3; 8 positions match TRBD2. Looked up from germline, CDR1 is SGHNT and CDR2 is YYREEE (reference sequence). This CDR3 spans 16 amino acids. V gave up 5 bases and J gave up 0 bases; unmatched junction bases: 8. The DNA of the CDR3 is TGTGCCAGCAGGTTGAGTAGCGGGGTCAGCACAGATACGCAGTATTTT. Amino acid sequence: CASRLSSGVSTDTQYF.

The genes are TRBV28 and TRBJ2-1, with 8 positions matching TRBD1. The CDR3 consists of 18 residues. With 5 bases clipped from V and 0 bases from J, the junction kept 12 bases outside the gene matches. CDR1 and CDR2 from the germline V gene are MDHEN and SYDVKM. The CDR3 sequence: CASSPDRGLGSSYNEQFF. CDR3 nucleotide sequence: TGTGCCAGCAGTCCCGACAGGGGCCTCGGAAGCTCCTACAATGAGCAGTTCTTC.

The V and J genes are TRBV15 and TRBJ2-7; no reliable D call. V shed 0 bases and J shed 6 bases, with 12 bases lying between them. Germline CDR1 is LNHNV and CDR2 is YYDKDF (reference sequence). The CDR3 covers 14 residues. CDR3 loop: CATSRDRKSAEQYF. CDR3 nucleotide sequence: TGTGCCACCAGCAGAGATCGTAAGTCGGCCGAGCAGTACTTC.

This chain links TRBV25-1 with TRBJ2-1; D perhaps matches TRBD1 (5 bases). Looked up from germline, CDR1 is MGHDK and CDR2 is SYGVNS. V gave up 9 bases and J gave up 4 bases, with 19 bases separating them. The CDR3 loop spans 15 amino acids. The CDR3 nucleotides read TGTGCCAGTGCGGACAACTCAGCTACTTACAATGAGCAGTTCTTC. Its protein is CASADNSATYNEQFF.

The J gene is TRBJ1-1, the V gene TRBV7-3; 7 bases match TRBD1. Germline CDR1 is SGHTA and CDR2 is FQGTGA. The CDR3 loop spans 13 amino acids. Trimming took 7 bases from V and 1 from J; bases not matched to a gene: 3. This CDR3 is CASTPGGNTEAFF. The CDR3 DNA reads TGTGCCAGCACCCCAGGGGGGAACACTGAAGCTTTCTTT.

The chain carries TRBV18 and TRBJ1-2; tentatively, D is TRBD1 (6 bases). Germline CDR1 is KGHSH and CDR2 is LQKENI. The CDR3 contains 15 residues. Trimming cost V 3 bases and J 6 bases, with 17 bases left between them. For the CDR3, the DNA is TGTGCCAGCTCACCCCAAGAGGGCAGGGACAATGGCTACACCTTC. This gives the protein CASSPQEGRDNGYTF. Full variable domain (remainder filled in from reference TRBV18 and TRBJ1-2): NAGVMQNPRHLVRRRGQEARLRCSPMKGHSHVYWYRQLPEEGLKFMVYLQKENIIDESGMPKERFSAEFPKEGPSILRIQQVVRGDSAAYFCASSPQEGRDNGYTFGSGTRLTVV.

As to this clone: A clone one base away is much larger, so this may be a read error. The chain is built from TRBV5-1 and TRBJ1-5, with no clear D. The CDR3 runs 15 residues. CDR1 and CDR2 from the germline V gene are SGHRS and YFSETQ. V was trimmed by 0 bases and J by 8 bases, leaving 15 bases between them. The CDR3 here is CASSLEGDLFEPQHF. The CDR3 DNA reads TGCGCCAGCAGCTTGGAGGGCGATTTGTTCGAGCCCCAGCATTTT.

V is TRBV5-1 and J is TRBJ2-7, with D tentatively TRBD2 (6 bases). Trimming removed 4 bases at V and 3 bases at J, with 14 bases between. Germline values: CDR1 SGHRS, CDR2 YFSETQ. The CDR3 loop spans 14 amino acids. The CDR3 loop is CASSPGGTVYEQYF. DNA for the CDR3: TGCGCCAGCAGCCCTGGCGGGACCGTCTACGAGCAGTACTTC.

This clone was recorded a few times. This chain uses TRBV6-5 with TRBJ1-2; D gene uncertain. From germline, CDR1 is MNHEY and CDR2 SVGAGI. With 6 bases removed from V and 2 bases from J, the gap between germline ends came to 10 bases. The length of the CDR3 is 13 residues. CDR3 coding DNA: TGTGCCAGCAGGCCGGACGGGAACTATGGCTACACCTTC. Its protein product is CASRPDGNYGYTF.

The chain carries TRBV10-1 and TRBJ2-2; the D is unclear. The CDR3 is 14 amino acids. Germline V lookup: CDR1 WNHNN, CDR2 SYGVQD (reference sequence). V shed 4 bases and J shed 0 bases, with 6 bases lying between them. In nucleotides, the CDR3 is TGCGCCAGCAGTGCAGCCGCGAACACCGGGGAGCTGTTTTTT. The encoded protein is CASSAAANTGELFF.

V gene TRBV7-2 combines with J gene TRBJ2-1, with D unclear. Germline V lookup: CDR1 SGHTA, CDR2 FQGNSA. Trimming cost V 5 bases and J 9 bases, with 14 bases left between them. The CDR3 runs 13 residues. In DNA form, the CDR3 reads TGTGCCAGCAGCGCTCAGTTCCCCGGTGAGCAGTTCTTC. Its protein product is CASSAQFPGEQFF.

The chain recombines TRBV21-1 with TRBJ2-7; TRBD2, the table's D call, was not compared with the DNA. TRBV21-1 is flagged as a pseudogene. The CDR3 has 12 residues. The CDR3 here is CASSNGLGGKYF. The CDR3, as DNA: TGTGCCAGCAGCAATGGCCTAGGCGGGAAGTACTTC.

The CDR3 DNA reads as TGTGCCACCAGCAGAGATCCGACAGGGCAAAATGAAAAACTGTTTTTT. Amino acids: CATSRDPTGQNEKLFF. The chain joins TRBV15 to TRBJ1-4; 7 bases are shared with TRBD1. The V and J ends lost 0 bases and 5 bases, in that order; junction bases with no gene match: 6. The CDR3 spans 16 residues. Looked up from germline, CDR1 is LNHNV and CDR2 is YYDKDF (reference sequence).

Concerning this clone: Distinct nucleotide sequences in the sample also encode this CDR3. This chain connects TRBV11-3 to TRBJ2-5, with TRBD1 matching 8 bases. This CDR3 has 15 residues. Trimming at V came to 5 bases and at J to 1 base, leaving 6 bases not matched to a gene. CDR1 and CDR2 from the germline V gene are SGHNT and YENEEA. The CDR3 region has the DNA TGTGCCAGCAGCCCAGGGGGCACTCTCCAAGAGACCCAGTACTTC. Its protein product is CASSPGGTLQETQYF. Full variable domain (rest looked up from reference TRBV11-3 and TRBJ2-5): EAGVVQSPRYKIIEKKQPVAFWCNPISGHNTLYWYLQNLGQGPELLIRYENEEAVDDSQLPKDRFSAERLKGVDSTLKIQPAELGDSAVYLCASSPGGTLQETQYFGPGTRLLVL.

The chain couples TRBV5-4 to TRBJ2-7; D not certain. There are 18 residues in the CDR3. V lost 0 bases to trimming and J lost 4 bases, with 23 bases between them. Germline lookup yields CDR1 SGHNT and CDR2 YYREEE (reference sequence). CDR3: CASSLEGCRSATDYEQYF. The CDR3 coding sequence is TGTGCCAGCAGCTTGGAAGGCTGTAGGAGCGCAACAGATTACGAGCAGTACTTC.

The CDR3 DNA reads as TGTGCCAGCAGCTCGGGACTAGCGGAGACGTACACGCAGTATTTT. This encodes CASSSGLAETYTQYF. This sequence joins TRBV7-2 and TRBJ2-3, with 11 positions matching TRBD2. Trimming at V came to 4 bases and at J to 9 bases, leaving 9 bases not matched to a gene. The CDR3 loop spans 15 amino acids. The germline CDR1 and CDR2 sequences are SGHTA and FQGNSA.

V gene TRBV6-5 combines with J gene TRBJ2-3, with D tentatively TRBD1 or TRBD2 (5 bases each). This CDR3 has 13 amino acids. The germline V gene has CDR1 MNHEY and CDR2 SVGAGI. V lost 6 bases and J 6 bases, leaving 13 bases between the germline ends. Here the CDR3 DNA reads TGTGCCAGCAGCCCACCGGGACGGGATACGCAGTATTTT. This encodes CASSPPGRDTQYF.

The chain carries TRBV6-1 and TRBJ2-2, with 8 bases aligning to TRBD2. The CDR3 runs 14 residues. Germline CDR1 and CDR2: MNHNS and SASEGT. The ends lost 8 bases at V and 3 bases at J; junction bases unmatched: 5. CDR3 loop: CASHRTSHTGELFF. As DNA, the CDR3 is TGTGCCAGCCATCGGACTAGCCACACCGGGGAGCTGTTTTTT.